This is a list of T cell receptor beta chains from one sample in a study of Tregs in tolerant kidney transplant recipients. Sequencing was performed with immunoSEQ multiplex PCR; in TCRdb, only in-frame clones are kept and a portion is missing. The sample shows some 110,000 clones, roughly nine tenths of them seen only once. Sequenced sample: CD4+ T cells from blood. These receptors all come from a human donor in good health. The CDR3 runs from the conserved cysteine through the conserved F or W. The D gene is left open where the match is weak. The listing skips clone size in some rows; elsewhere it reads once, few, many or a size class.

D: TRBD1
J: TRBJ1-3
V: TRBV7-9
size: NA
DNA: TGTGCCAGCAGCTTAATTCAGGGGGCTGGAAACACCATATATTTT
CDR3: CASSLIQGAGNTIYF

D: TRBD1
J: TRBJ1-2
V: TRBV6-5
size: NA
DNA: TGTGCCAGCAGTTACTCGCGCAGGGGGAGTGGAGGCTACACCTTC
CDR3: CASSYSRRGSGGYTF

D: NA
J: TRBJ2-5
V: TRBV21-1
size: NA
DNA: TGTGCCAGCGGCAAGTTTGCGGGAAGGGGAGAGACCCAGTACTTC
CDR3: CASGKFAGRGETQYF

D: NA
J: TRBJ1-2
V: TRBV9
size: NA
DNA: TGTGCCAGCAGACCGATGCAATTAGGTGGCTACACCTTC
CDR3: CASRPMQLGGYTF

D: NA
J: TRBJ2-5
V: TRBV18
size: NA
DNA: TGTGCCAGCTCACAAGAAGAGACCCAGTACTTC
CDR3: CASSQEETQYF

D: NA
J: TRBJ1-5
V: TRBV2
size: NA
DNA: TGTGCCAGCAGTCAGGGATTGCATCAGCCCCAGCATTTT
CDR3: CASSQGLHQPQHF

D: TRBD2
J: TRBJ2-7
V: TRBV5-1
size: NA
DNA: TGCGCCAGCAGTTTACCCGCCGGGACTAGCGGGAGCGGGGTAGCCTACGAGCAGTACTTC
CDR3: CASSLPAGTSGSGVAYEQYF

D: NA
J: TRBJ1-5
V: TRBV4-1
size: NA
DNA: TGCGCCAGCAGCCTCGGTGGGGGGGGAAATCAGCCCCAGCATTTT
CDR3: CASSLGGGGNQPQHF

D: NA
J: TRBJ2-7
V: TRBV27
size: few
DNA: TGTGCCACCAGGGGGGCGTTTGGATACGAGCAGTACTTC
CDR3: CATRGAFGYEQYF

D: TRBD2
J: TRBJ2-3
V: TRBV5-4
size: once
DNA: TGTGCCAGCACCCCAGGGAGCGGGGCAGATACGCAGTATTTT
CDR3: CASTPGSGADTQYF

D: NA
J: TRBJ2-1
V: TRBV5-1
size: NA
DNA: TGCGCCAGTCGACCCGGACCTACCTACAATGAGCAGTTCTTC
CDR3: CASRPGPTYNEQFF

D: NA
J: TRBJ2-2
V: TRBV9
size: NA
DNA: TGTGCCAGCAGCAAGCGACAGAACACCGGGGAGCTGTTTTTT
CDR3: CASSKRQNTGELFF

D: NA
J: TRBJ2-1
V: TRBV9
size: NA
DNA: TGTGCCAGCAGCGTTACAGGGGGCGGGCTAGCGGGAACTTTCAATGAGCAGTTCTTC
CDR3: CASSVTGGGLAGTFNEQFF

D: TRBD1
J: TRBJ1-6
V: TRBV28
size: NA
DNA: TGTGCCAGCAGGGAGGGACAGAGCTATAATTCACCCCTCCACTTT
CDR3: CASREGQSYNSPLHF

D: NA
J: TRBJ1-1
V: TRBV7-3
size: NA
DNA: TGTGCCAGCAGCCCCGCAAACTTCCCTGAAGCTTTCTTT
CDR3: CASSPANFPEAFF

D: NA
J: TRBJ1-1
V: TRBV27
size: once
DNA: TGTGCCAGCAGTCTAAAGGGAGTGGAGACTGAAGCTTTCTTT
CDR3: CASSLKGVETEAFF

D: NA
J: TRBJ2-3
V: TRBV5-8
size: NA
DNA: TGTGCCAGCAGCTTGGGGGGGATCTCAGTGGTGACAGATACGCAGTATTTT
CDR3: CASSLGGISVVTDTQYF

D: NA
J: TRBJ2-5
V: TRBV4-1
size: NA
DNA: TGCGCCAGCAGCCAAGATGGACTCCGCCAAGAGACCCAGTACTTC
CDR3: CASSQDGLRQETQYF

D: NA
J: TRBJ2-6
V: TRBV7-9
size: NA
DNA: TGTGCCAGCAGCCTCAGCCGGCACGCGGGGGCCAACGTCCTGACTTTC
CDR3: CASSLSRHAGANVLTF

D: TRBD2
J: TRBJ2-2
V: TRBV18
size: NA
DNA: TGTGCCAGCTCACGGGGACTAGCGGGGGCGAACACCGGGGAGCTGTTTTTT
CDR3: CASSRGLAGANTGELFF

D: TRBD1
J: TRBJ1-5
V: TRBV5-8
size: NA
DNA: TGTGCCAGCAACCAGGGGGGTTTGCAGCCCCAGCATTTT
CDR3: CASNQGGLQPQHF

D: NA
J: TRBJ1-2
V: TRBV6-6
size: NA
DNA: TGTGCCAGCAACCAGGACAGAAGAAGTCACGGCTACACCTTC
CDR3: CASNQDRRSHGYTF

D: NA
J: TRBJ2-6
V: TRBV19
size: NA
DNA: TGTGCCAGTAGTACTCGGGGCTCTGGGGCCAACGTCCTGACTTTC
CDR3: CASSTRGSGANVLTF

D: TRBD2
J: TRBJ2-2
V: TRBV7-3
size: once
DNA: TGTGCCAGCAGCTTAGGACTAGCGGGGGGCACCACCGGGGAGCTGTTTTTT
CDR3: CASSLGLAGGTTGELFF

D: TRBD2
J: TRBJ2-7
V: TRBV11-2
size: NA
DNA: TGTGCCAGCAGCCATTTACGGGACTACTTCTACGAGCAGTACTTC
CDR3: CASSHLRDYFYEQYF

D: NA
J: TRBJ2-7
V: TRBV5-6
size: NA
DNA: TGTGCCAGCAGCGACTTTGGAAGCTCCTACGAGCAGTACTTC
CDR3: CASSDFGSSYEQYF

D: TRBD1
J: TRBJ2-7
V: TRBV9
size: NA
DNA: TGTGCCAGCAGCGCCGGGACAGGGGGCAGCGACGAGCAGTACTTC
CDR3: CASSAGTGGSDEQYF

D: TRBD1
J: TRBJ2-1
V: TRBV18
size: NA
DNA: TGTGCCAGCTCACCACGGACAGGGAGTGATGAGCAGTTCTTC
CDR3: CASSPRTGSDEQFF

D: TRBD1
J: TRBJ2-7
V: TRBV5-1
size: NA
DNA: TGCGCCAGCAGCTTGGCCGCGGGACAGGGGAGCCACGAGCAGTACTTC
CDR3: CASSLAAGQGSHEQYF

D: NA
J: TRBJ2-5
V: TRBV7-2
size: NA
DNA: TGTGCCAGCATAGAGAAGCGGAACCAAGAGACCCAGTACTTC
CDR3: CASIEKRNQETQYF